The 10 T cell receptor beta chains reported below all come from one sample, sequenced in a study of Ad26.COV2.S vaccination and SARS-CoV-2 variants. Clones were read by immunoSEQ multiplex PCR, and TCRdb kept only the in-frame ones, dropping some. The sample holds about 370,000 clones, over 75% seen once. Treatment given: around 19 received Ad26.COV2.S at low or high dose, single or two shots; several received placebo; per-sample allocation not given. After the first vaccine or placebo injection, samples were drawn on day 63. The material was peripheral blood, obtained in a trial of Ad26.COV2.S vaccine versus placebo. The receptors were gathered from a person aged 18-65 years who received the Ad26.COV2.S COVID-19 vaccine or a placebo.

This rearrangement joins TRBV12-3 or TRBV12-4 to TRBJ2-5, with D perhaps matching TRBD1 (6 bases). The CDR3 extends over 13 amino acids. V was cut by 6 bases and J by 2 bases, with 10 bases left in between. CDR3 DNA: TGTGCCAGCAGACCGACAGGACAAGAGACCCAGTACTTC. The encoded protein is CASRPTGQETQYF.

The chain links TRBV5-1 to TRBJ1-5; D gene ambiguous. Between the trimmed V and J ends, which lost 2 bases and 9 bases, there was a span of 6 bases. The CDR3 is 11 residues long. The germline V gene encodes CDR1 SGHRS and CDR2 YFSETQ. The CDR3 bases are TGCGCCAGCAGCTTTATTCGGCCCCAGCATTTT. Amino acid sequence: CASSFIRPQHF.

This sequence joins TRBV5-1 and TRBJ1-2; D uncertain. CDR3 length: 14 residues. Trimming took 0 bases from V and 8 from J, leaving 14 bases between them. The V gene's germline CDR1 is SGHRS and CDR2 YFSETQ. CDR3 sequence: CASSLDGPERGYTF. DNA for the CDR3: TGCGCCAGCAGCTTGGACGGCCCCGAGCGGGGCTACACCTTC. The full variable domain, in which reference TRBV5-1 and TRBJ1-2 provide the parts outside the CDR3, is KAGVTQTPRYLIKTRGQQVTLSCSPISGHRSVSWYQQTPGQGLQFLFEYFSETQRNKGNFPGRFSGRQFSNSRSEMNVSTLELGDSALYLCASSLDGPERGYTFGSGTRLTVV.

The chain combines TRBV19 with TRBJ1-2; no definite D call. The CDR3 has 16 amino acids. V was shortened by 6 bases and J by 4 bases, with 21 bases between the two germline ends. CDR1 and CDR2 (germline): LNHDA, SQIVND (reference sequence). The chain's CDR3 is CASRPKMALRGYGYTF. The CDR3 nucleotides read TGTGCCAGTAGACCAAAGATGGCCCTGCGGGGCTATGGCTACACCTTC.

The chain couples TRBV2 to TRBJ1-1; 12 nucleotides align to TRBD1. Unmatched junction bases numbered 6, after V lost 5 bases and J lost 11 bases. This CDR3 has 13 residues. Germline V gene lookup returns CDR1 SNHLY and CDR2 FYNNEI. The DNA for the CDR3 is TGTGCCAGCAGTAGAGGGGACAGGGGGCTGGCTTTCTTT. Translating it yields CASSRGDRGLAFF.

The chain uses TRBV27 and TRBJ1-2; 7 nucleotides agree with TRBD1. Germline CDR1 is MNHEY and CDR2 is SMNVEV (reference sequence). CDR3 length: 15 amino acids. Germline trimming cut 6 bases from V and 8 bases from J; bases unmatched to any gene: 15. CDR3 sequence: CASSPHRTGVGGYTF. The CDR3 DNA reads as TGTGCCAGCAGCCCGCACAGAACAGGGGTGGGGGGCTACACCTTC.

The chain has TRBV24-1 and TRBJ2-3; perhaps TRBD1 as D (6 bases). Per the germline V gene, CDR1 is KGHDR and CDR2 is SFDVKD. The CDR3 has 13 residues. Trimming left V 5 bases short and J 3 bases short, with 8 bases between. The CDR3 DNA reads as TGTGCCACCAGTGGGGGGCGTACAGATACGCAGTATTTT. Translating it yields CATSGGRTDTQYF.

The V and J genes are TRBV5-1 and TRBJ2-7; 7 bases are shared with TRBD1. The J segment lost 3 bases and the V segment lost 5 bases, leaving 8 bases of the junction unmatched. The CDR3 consists of 14 residues. Per the germline V gene, CDR1 is SGHRS and CDR2 is YFSETQ. The CDR3 here is CASRPPTGVYEQYF. The CDR3 DNA is TGCGCCAGCAGGCCCCCCACAGGGGTCTACGAGCAGTACTTC.

The chain's CDR3 is CASSLGIIGRASTDTQYF. In DNA, the CDR3 is TGTGCCAGCAGCTTAGGAATCATCGGGCGAGCTAGCACAGATACGCAGTATTTT. This sequence joins TRBV7-9 and TRBJ2-3; D is ambiguous. Trimming removed 1 base at V and 0 bases at J, with 17 bases between. CDR3 length: 18 amino acids. Germline V gene sequence: CDR1 SEHNR, CDR2 FQNEAQ (reference sequence).

This clone was recorded once. V gene TRBV5-1 combines with J gene TRBJ2-1; TRBD2 matches 11 bases. Trimming cost V 0 bases and J 2 bases; bases outside gene matches: 4. CDR3 length: 17 residues. Germline V gene sequence: CDR1 SGHRS, CDR2 YFSETQ. The CDR3 bases are TGCGCCAGCAGCTTGGTACTAGCGGGAGATACCTACAATGAGCAGTTCTTC. Translation gives CASSLVLAGDTYNEQFF.